This T cell receptor beta chain was documented in a study of cytomegalovirus exposure and HLA in healthy donors. Points from the study as a whole: Differences between HLA loci emerged in a later analysis of TCR association rates, with DRB1 most and HLA-C fewest. Association of a missense DCLRE1C variant with TCR beta V- and J-gene trimming was reported in a later analysis.

Looked up from germline, CDR1 is SGHVS and CDR2 is FNYEAQ. Deletions cut 3 bases from V and 5 bases from J, with 11 bases between. CDR3 size: 14 residues. PCR used 60 Vbeta primers and 13 Jbeta primers. Clones were read by immunoSEQ multiplex PCR, and TCRdb kept only the in-frame ones, dropping some. Here the sample spans 100,000 or so clones, about 81% being singletons. To note about this clone: The antigen remains undetermined.

Each donor's status was that of a healthy bone marrow donor. The sequence was collected from a man aged 45-65 years in good health and CMV-seronegative. Specimen: PBMCs. V gene TRBV7-6 combines with J gene TRBJ1-5, with D perhaps matching TRBD1 (6 bases). The CDR3 DNA sequence: TGTGCCAGCAGCTTGGGCGGGGGCGATCAGCCCCAGCATTTT. Its translation is CASSLGGGDQPQHF.